Here is one TCR beta chain with its context. The sample comes from a study of cytomegalovirus exposure and HLA in healthy donors. Whole-study context: In an early release, HLA-typed donors contributed roughly 85 million unique TCR sequences.

The PCR contained 60 Vbeta and 13 Jbeta primers. Assay used: immunoSEQ multiplex PCR; TCRdb lists only in-frame clones, some missing. This sample yields about 120,000 clones, of which about 80% are seen a single time; under 3.5% belongs to the top ten. The CDR3 contains 15 residues. Germline V gene data show CDR1 as SGDLS and CDR2 as YYNGEE. V shed 1 base and J 7 bases; nucleotides not matched to a gene: 7. Sequencing was done on a sample of PBMCs. The source is a woman between 50 and 59 years old in good health and CMV-seronegative. This rearrangement joins TRBV9 to TRBJ2-1, with 8 bases fitting TRBD2. The CDR3, as DNA: TGTGCCAGCAGCGTAAGCAGCGGGAGCTATAATGAGCAGTTCTTC. Translated, it gives CASSVSSGSYNEQFF.